These 11 T cell receptor beta chains share one sample of origin, sequenced in a study of blood T cell repertoires in COVID-19. Using immunoSEQ multiplex PCR, the repertoire was profiled, and TCRdb retains in-frame clones only, with some absent. The sample yields 120,000 or so clones, 55% to 70% seen once. The source material was peripheral blood. The receptors come from a woman between 65 and 79 years old with acute or convalescent COVID-19.

This sequence joins TRBV7-3 and TRBJ2-7, with TRBD2 matching over 11 bases. This CDR3 spans 17 amino acids. Trimming took 0 bases from V and 2 from J; bases not matched to a gene: 6. The germline gives CDR1 SGHTA, CDR2 FQGTGA. The CDR3 spells CASSLTSGGVTTYEQYF. CDR3 nucleotides: TGTGCCAGCAGCTTAACTAGCGGGGGGGTTACCACCTACGAGCAGTACTTC.

This clone was observed a few times. The chain links TRBV5-1 to TRBJ2-5; a possible D gene is TRBD1 (5 bases). The CDR3 runs 13 residues. Germline values: CDR1 SGHRS, CDR2 YFSETQ. V was pared by 1 base and J by 5 bases, with 9 bases between. DNA of the CDR3: TGCGCCAGCAGCTTGAGGGGTCGGGAGACCCAGTACTTC. Translated, it gives CASSLRGRETQYF.

The chain has TRBV15 and TRBJ2-7; D is perhaps TRBD1 (6 bases). This CDR3 has 14 residues. Trimming cost V 5 bases and J 2 bases, with 13 bases left between them. Germline lookup yields CDR1 LNHNV and CDR2 YYDKDF (reference sequence). Here the CDR3 reads CATSQTGATYEQYF. The CDR3 bases are TGTGCCACCAGCCAGACAGGAGCAACCTACGAGCAGTACTTC.

The V gene is TRBV5-4, the J gene TRBJ2-2, with 8 bases aligning to TRBD1. The CDR3 contains 16 residues. From germline, CDR1 is SGHNT and CDR2 YYREEE (reference sequence). Trimming cost V 4 bases and J 5 bases; bases outside gene matches: 10. In DNA form, the CDR3 reads TGTGCCAGCAGCCCCCGACAGGGGTTAGGAACCGGGGAGCTGTTTTTT. Protein product: CASSPRQGLGTGELFF.

The chain uses TRBV28 and TRBJ1-2, with 8 bases identical to TRBD1. The CDR3 totals 14 residues. V was pared by 1 base and J by 5 bases, with 3 bases of the junction left unmatched. Germline V gene lookup returns CDR1 MDHEN and CDR2 SYDVKM. CDR3: CASSLYRGGYGYTF. Here the CDR3 DNA reads TGTGCCAGCAGTTTATACAGGGGGGGATATGGCTACACCTTC.

The rearrangement joins TRBV11-3 to TRBJ2-7, with a possible D match to TRBD2 (5 bases). V lost 3 bases and J lost 6, with 12 bases in between. CDR1 and CDR2 (germline): SGHNT, YENEEA. CDR3 length: 13 residues. The CDR3 coding sequence is TGTGCCAGCAGCTTGGCTGCGGGCCGCGAGCAGTACTTC. Encoded protein: CASSLAAGREQYF.

This clone was seen a few times. CDR3 loop: CASSIDRDSYTGYTF. The CDR3 coding sequence is TGTGCCAGTAGTATAGACCGGGACAGTTATACGGGCTACACCTTC. The rearrangement uses TRBV19 and TRBJ1-2, with 7 bases lining up with TRBD1. In germline, CDR1 is LNHDA, CDR2 SQIVND (reference sequence). V trimming: 0 bases; J trimming: 8 bases; junction bases outside the gene matches: 9. The CDR3 has 15 residues.

The CDR3 DNA follows: TGTGCCAGCTCACCGCTTGGGACAGTTAATGAAAAACTGTTTTTT. Protein sequence: CASSPLGTVNEKLFF. The chain uses TRBV18 and TRBJ1-4; 7 bases map to TRBD1. Germline V lookup: CDR1 KGHSH, CDR2 LQKENI. Trimming at V came to 3 bases and at J to 4 bases, leaving 5 bases not matched to a gene. This CDR3 has 15 amino acids.

The chain employs TRBV28 and TRBJ2-2, with 10 nucleotides matching TRBD2. The trim removed 2 bases at V and 1 base at J, leaving 4 bases unmatched. The germline CDR1 and CDR2 sequences are MDHEN and SYDVKM. The CDR3 runs to 17 residues. CDR3 in DNA: TGTGCCAGCAGTTTACTAGGACTAGCGGTGAACACCGGGGAGCTGTTTTTT. It specifies CASSLLGLAVNTGELFF.

J is TRBJ1-2 and V is TRBV27; D gene ambiguous. The germline gives CDR1 MNHEY, CDR2 SMNVEV (reference sequence). V lost 6 bases to trimming and J lost 4 bases, with 18 bases between them. The CDR3 has 15 amino acids. CDR3 loop: CASSWSRGGSYGYTF. The CDR3 DNA sequence: TGTGCCAGCAGCTGGAGCCGGGGTGGGAGCTATGGCTACACCTTC.

For the CDR3, the DNA is TGCGCCAGCAGCCAAGCCAGTAGGGAGAGGGGCTACACCTTC. This gives the protein CASSQASRERGYTF. The chain is built from TRBV4-1 and TRBJ1-2; D unclear. This CDR3 has 14 amino acids. Germline CDR1 and CDR2: MGHRA and YSYEKL. The V end was cut by 1 base, the J end by 8 bases, with 14 bases between.